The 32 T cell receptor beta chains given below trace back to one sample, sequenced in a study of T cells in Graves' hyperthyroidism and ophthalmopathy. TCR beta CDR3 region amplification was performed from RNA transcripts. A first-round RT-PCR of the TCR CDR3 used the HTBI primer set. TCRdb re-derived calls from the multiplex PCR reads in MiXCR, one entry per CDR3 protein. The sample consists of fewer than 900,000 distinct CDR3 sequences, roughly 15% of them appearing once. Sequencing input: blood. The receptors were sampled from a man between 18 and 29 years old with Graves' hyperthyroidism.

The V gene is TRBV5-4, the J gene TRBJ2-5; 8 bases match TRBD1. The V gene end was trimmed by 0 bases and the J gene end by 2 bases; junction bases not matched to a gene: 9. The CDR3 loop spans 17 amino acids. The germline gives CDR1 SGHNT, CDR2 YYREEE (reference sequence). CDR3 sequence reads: CASSLGMTGVQQETQYF. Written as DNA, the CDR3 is TGTGCCAGCAGCTTGGGAATGACAGGGGTCCAGCAAGAGACCCAGTACTTC.

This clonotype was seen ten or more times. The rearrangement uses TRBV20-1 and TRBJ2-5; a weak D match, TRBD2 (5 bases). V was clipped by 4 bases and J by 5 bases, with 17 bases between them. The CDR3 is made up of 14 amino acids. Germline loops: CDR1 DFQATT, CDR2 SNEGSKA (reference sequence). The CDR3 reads CSAINPEGWETQYF. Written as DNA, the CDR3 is TGCAGTGCTATTAATCCCGAGGGTTGGGAGACCCAGTACTTC.

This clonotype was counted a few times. The CDR3 here is CASNRGCGLQNSPLHF. Here the CDR3 DNA reads TGTGCCAGCAACCGGGGGTGCGGGTTACAGAATTCACCCCTCCACTTT. This rearrangement joins TRBV25-1 to TRBJ1-6, with a possible D match to TRBD1 (5 bases). Trimming stripped 7 bases from V and 7 bases from J, with 20 bases between. Per the germline V gene, CDR1 is MGHDK and CDR2 is SYGVNS. This CDR3 region has 16 residues.

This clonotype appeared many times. The chain's CDR3 is CASGLAGNPANEQYF. CDR3 sequence (DNA): TGTGCCAGCGGACTAGCGGGGAACCCTGCGAACGAGCAGTACTTC. V gene TRBV7-2 combines with J gene TRBJ2-7, with 12 positions matching TRBD2. The CDR3 loop spans 15 amino acids. The J segment lost 5 bases and the V segment lost 8 bases, leaving 10 bases of the junction unmatched. Germline V CDR1 and CDR2: SGHTA, FQGNSA.

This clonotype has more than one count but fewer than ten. This CDR3 is CASSLELAGPDEQYF. CDR3 bases: TGTGCCAGCAGCTTAGAACTAGCGGGTCCCGACGAGCAGTACTTC. This chain connects TRBV7-8 to TRBJ2-7; 9 bases match TRBD2. With 1 base clipped from V and 5 bases from J, the junction kept 6 bases outside the gene matches. The CDR3 covers 15 residues. Germline assignment: CDR1 SGHVS and CDR2 FQNEAQ.

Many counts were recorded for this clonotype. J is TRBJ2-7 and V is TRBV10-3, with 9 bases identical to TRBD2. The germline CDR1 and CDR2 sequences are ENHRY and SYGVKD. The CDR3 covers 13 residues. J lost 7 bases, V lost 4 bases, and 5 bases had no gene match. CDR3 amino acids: CAISASGIEEQYF. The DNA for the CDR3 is TGTGCCATCAGTGCTAGCGGGATCGAGGAGCAGTACTTC.

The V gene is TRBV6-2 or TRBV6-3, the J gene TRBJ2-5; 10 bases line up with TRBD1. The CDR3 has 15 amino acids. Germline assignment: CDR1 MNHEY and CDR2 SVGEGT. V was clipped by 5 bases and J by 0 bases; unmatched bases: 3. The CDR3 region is CASSAGTGDQETQYF. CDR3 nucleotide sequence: TGTGCCAGCAGTGCCGGGACAGGGGACCAAGAGACCCAGTACTTC.

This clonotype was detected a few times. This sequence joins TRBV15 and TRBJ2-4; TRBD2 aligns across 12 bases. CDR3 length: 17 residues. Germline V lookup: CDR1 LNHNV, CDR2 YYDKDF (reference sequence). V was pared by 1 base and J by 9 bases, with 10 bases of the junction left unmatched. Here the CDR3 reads CATSRGAPLAGGSIQYF. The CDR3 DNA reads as TGTGCCACCAGCAGAGGGGCCCCTCTAGCGGGAGGGAGCATTCAGTACTTC.

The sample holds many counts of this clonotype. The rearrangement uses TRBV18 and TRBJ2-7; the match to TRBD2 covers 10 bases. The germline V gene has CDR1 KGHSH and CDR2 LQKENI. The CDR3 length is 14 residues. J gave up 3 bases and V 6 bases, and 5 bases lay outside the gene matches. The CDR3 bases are TGTGCCAGCTCCACTAGCGGGATGAGCTACGAGCAGTACTTC. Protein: CASSTSGMSYEQYF.

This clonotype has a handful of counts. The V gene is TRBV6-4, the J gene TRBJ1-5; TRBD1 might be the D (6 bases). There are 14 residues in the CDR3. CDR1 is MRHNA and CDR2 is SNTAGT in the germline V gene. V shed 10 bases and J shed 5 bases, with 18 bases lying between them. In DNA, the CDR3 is TGTGCCAACGGACGGGGGGCGCTTTATCAGCCCCAGCATTTT. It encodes CANGRGALYQPQHF.

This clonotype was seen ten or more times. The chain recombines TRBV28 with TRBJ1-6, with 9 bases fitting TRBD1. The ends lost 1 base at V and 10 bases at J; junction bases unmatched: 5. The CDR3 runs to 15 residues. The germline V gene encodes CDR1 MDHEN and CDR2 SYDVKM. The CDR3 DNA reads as TGTGCCAGCAGTTTATACAGGGGGCTTCGGTCACCCCTCCACTTT. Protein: CASSLYRGLRSPLHF.

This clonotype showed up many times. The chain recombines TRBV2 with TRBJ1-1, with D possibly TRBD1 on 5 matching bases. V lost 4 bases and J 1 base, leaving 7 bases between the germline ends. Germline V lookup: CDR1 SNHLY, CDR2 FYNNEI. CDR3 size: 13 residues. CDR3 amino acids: CASSGDGNTEAFF. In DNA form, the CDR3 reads TGTGCCAGCAGTGGGGACGGGAACACTGAAGCTTTCTTT.

CDR3 nucleotides: TGTGCCAGCAGCCTCGGGACAGGGGTTAATTCACCCCTCCACTTT. Translating gives CASSLGTGVNSPLHF. This sequence joins TRBV14 and TRBJ1-6; 10 nucleotides agree with TRBD1. The CDR3 contains 15 residues. CDR1 and CDR2 (germline): SGHDN, FVKESK. With V trimmed by 4 bases and J by 6 bases, 3 bases remained unmatched.

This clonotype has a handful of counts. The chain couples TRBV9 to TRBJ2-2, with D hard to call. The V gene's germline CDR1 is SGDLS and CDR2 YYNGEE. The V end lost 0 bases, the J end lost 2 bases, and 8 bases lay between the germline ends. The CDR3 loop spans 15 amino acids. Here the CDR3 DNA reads TGTGCCAGCAGCGTAGGACGGACCAACACCGGGGAGCTGTTTTTT. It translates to CASSVGRTNTGELFF. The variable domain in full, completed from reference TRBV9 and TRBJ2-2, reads DSGVTQTPKHLITATGQRVTLRCSPRSGDLSVYWYQQSLDQGLQFLIQYYNGEERAKGNILERFSAQQFPDLHSELNLSSLELGDSALYFCASSVGRTNTGELFFGEGSRLTVL.

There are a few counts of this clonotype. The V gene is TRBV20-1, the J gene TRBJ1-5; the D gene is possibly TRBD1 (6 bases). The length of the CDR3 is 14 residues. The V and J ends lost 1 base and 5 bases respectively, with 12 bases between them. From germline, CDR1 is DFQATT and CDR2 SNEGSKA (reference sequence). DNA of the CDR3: TGCAGTGCTAGAGGGGTAGGGGGGGATCAGCCCCAGCATTTT. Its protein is CSARGVGGDQPQHF.

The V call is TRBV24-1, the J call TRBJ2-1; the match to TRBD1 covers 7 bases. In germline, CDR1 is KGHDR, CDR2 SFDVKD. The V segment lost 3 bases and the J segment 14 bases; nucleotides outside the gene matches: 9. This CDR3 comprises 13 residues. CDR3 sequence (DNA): TGTGCCACCAGTGATCAAGACAGGGTGGAGGAGTTCTTC. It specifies CATSDQDRVEEFF.

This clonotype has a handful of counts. CDR3 nucleotides: TGTGCCAGCAGTTTAACGAGGACCAAAAACATTCAGTACTTC. Amino acid sequence: CASSLTRTKNIQYF. This rearrangement joins TRBV12-3 or TRBV12-4 to TRBJ2-4; D is undetermined. The CDR3 loop spans 14 amino acids. V was shortened by 2 bases and J by 2 bases, with 7 bases between the two germline ends.

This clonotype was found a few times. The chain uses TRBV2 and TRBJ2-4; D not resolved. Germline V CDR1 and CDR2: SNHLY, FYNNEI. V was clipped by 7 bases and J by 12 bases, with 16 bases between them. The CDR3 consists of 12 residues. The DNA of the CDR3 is TGTGCCAGCACCCTTCCTCCGAAGGCTCAGTACTTC. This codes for CASTLPPKAQYF. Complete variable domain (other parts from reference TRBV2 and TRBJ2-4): EPEVTQTPSHQVTQMGQEVILRCVPISNHLYFYWYRQILGQKVEFLVSFYNNEISEKSEIFDDQFSVERPDGSNFTLKIRSTKLEDSAMYFCASTLPPKAQYFGAGTRLSVL.

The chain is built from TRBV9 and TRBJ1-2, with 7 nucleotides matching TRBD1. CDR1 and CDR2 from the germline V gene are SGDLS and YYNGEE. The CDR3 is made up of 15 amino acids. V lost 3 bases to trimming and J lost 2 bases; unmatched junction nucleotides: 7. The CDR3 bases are TGTGCCAGCAGCGGACGGAGAGGGGGCAACTATGGCTACACCTTC. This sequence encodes CASSGRRGGNYGYTF.

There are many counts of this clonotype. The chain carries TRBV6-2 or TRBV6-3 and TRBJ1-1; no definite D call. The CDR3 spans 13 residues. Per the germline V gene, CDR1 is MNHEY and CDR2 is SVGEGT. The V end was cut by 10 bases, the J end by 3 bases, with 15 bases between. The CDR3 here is CANSYRLDTEAFF. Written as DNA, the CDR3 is TGTGCCAACTCGTACCGGTTGGACACTGAAGCTTTCTTT.

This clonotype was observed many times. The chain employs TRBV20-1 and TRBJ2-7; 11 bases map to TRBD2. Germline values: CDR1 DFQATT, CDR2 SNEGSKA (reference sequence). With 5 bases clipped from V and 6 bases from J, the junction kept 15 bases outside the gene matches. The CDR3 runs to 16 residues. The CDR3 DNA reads TGCAGTGCTGGTCTTGGTACTAGCGGGAGATTCGGCGAGCAGTACTTC. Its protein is CSAGLGTSGRFGEQYF.

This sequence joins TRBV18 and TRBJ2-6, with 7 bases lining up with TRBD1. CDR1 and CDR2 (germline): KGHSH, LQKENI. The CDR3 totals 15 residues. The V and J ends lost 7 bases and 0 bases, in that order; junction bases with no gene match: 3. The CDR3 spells CASWDSHSGANVLTF. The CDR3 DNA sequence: TGTGCCAGCTGGGACAGCCACTCTGGGGCCAACGTCCTGACTTTC.

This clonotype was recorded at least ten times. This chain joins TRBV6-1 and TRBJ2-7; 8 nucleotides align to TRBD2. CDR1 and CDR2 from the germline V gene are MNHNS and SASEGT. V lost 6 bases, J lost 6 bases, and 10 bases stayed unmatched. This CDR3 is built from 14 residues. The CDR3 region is CASRTGLAEGEQYF. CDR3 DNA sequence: TGTGCCAGCAGAACCGGACTAGCAGAAGGCGAGCAGTACTTC.

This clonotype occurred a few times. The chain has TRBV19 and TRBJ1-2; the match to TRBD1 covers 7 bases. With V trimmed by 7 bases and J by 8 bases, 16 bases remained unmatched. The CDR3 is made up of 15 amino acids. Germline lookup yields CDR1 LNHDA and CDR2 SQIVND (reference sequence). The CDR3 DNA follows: TGTGCCAGTACCATATTCCCGACAGGGTCGGGGGGCTACACCTTC. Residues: CASTIFPTGSGGYTF.

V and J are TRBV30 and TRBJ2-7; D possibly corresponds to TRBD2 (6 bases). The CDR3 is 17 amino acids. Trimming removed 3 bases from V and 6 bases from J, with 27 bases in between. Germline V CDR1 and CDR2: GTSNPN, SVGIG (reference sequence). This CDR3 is CAWRGLSGGTRRLEQYF. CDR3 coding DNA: TGTGCCTGGAGGGGGCTGAGCGGAGGGACCAGAAGGCTCGAGCAGTACTTC.

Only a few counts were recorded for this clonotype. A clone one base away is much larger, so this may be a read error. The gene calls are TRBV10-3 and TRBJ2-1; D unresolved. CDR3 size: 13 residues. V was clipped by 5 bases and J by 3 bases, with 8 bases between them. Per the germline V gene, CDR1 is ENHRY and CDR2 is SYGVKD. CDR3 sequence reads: CAISNWGYNEQFF. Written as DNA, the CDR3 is TGTGCCATCAGTAATTGGGGCTACAATGAGCAGTTCTTC.

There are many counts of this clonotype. CDR3 DNA sequence: TGTGCCAGCAGCCAAGATCTGCGCCTAGCGGGAGGGAGGGGGCAGTACTTC. This encodes CASSQDLRLAGGRGQYF. V is TRBV3-1 and J is TRBJ2-7; 12 nucleotides align to TRBD2. The junction had 12 bases not matched to a gene; V was cut back by 0 bases and J by 9 bases. CDR1 is LGHDT and CDR2 is YNNKEL in the germline V gene (reference sequence). This CDR3 region has 17 residues.

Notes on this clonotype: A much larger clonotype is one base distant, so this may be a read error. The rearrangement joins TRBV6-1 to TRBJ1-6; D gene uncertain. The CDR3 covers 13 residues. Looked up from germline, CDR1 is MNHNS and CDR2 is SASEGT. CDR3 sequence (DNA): TGTGCCAACAGTGAGGGTTATAATTCACCCCTCCACTTT. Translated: CANSEGYNSPLHF.

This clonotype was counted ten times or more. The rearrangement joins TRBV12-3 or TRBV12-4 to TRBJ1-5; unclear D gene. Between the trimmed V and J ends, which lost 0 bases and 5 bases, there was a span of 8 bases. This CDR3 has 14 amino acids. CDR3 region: CASSLAGSYQPQHF. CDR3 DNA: TGTGCCAGCAGTTTAGCAGGGTCTTATCAGCCCCAGCATTTT.

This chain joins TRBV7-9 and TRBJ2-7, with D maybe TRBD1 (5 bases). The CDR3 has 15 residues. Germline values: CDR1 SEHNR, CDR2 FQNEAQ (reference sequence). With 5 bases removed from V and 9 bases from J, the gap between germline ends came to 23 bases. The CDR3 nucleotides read TGTGCCAGCAGCCTGCCCGAAAAGGGGTCGTGGGGGCAGTACTTC. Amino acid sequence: CASSLPEKGSWGQYF.

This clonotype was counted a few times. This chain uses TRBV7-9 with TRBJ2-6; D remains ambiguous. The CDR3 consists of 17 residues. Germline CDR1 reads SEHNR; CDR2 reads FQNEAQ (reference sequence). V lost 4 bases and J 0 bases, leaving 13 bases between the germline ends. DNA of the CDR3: TGTGCCAGCAGCTCCGGGTCGCAATCCTCTGGGGCCAACGTCCTGACTTTC. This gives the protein CASSSGSQSSGANVLTF.

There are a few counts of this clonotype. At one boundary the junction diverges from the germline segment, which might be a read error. The chain's CDR3 is CATGRDSGQETQYF. The CDR3 coding sequence is TGTGCCACCGGCAGAGATAGCGGGCAGGAGACCCAGTACTTC. This sequence joins TRBV15 and TRBJ2-5; the match to TRBD2 covers 7 bases. CDR1 and CDR2 (germline): LNHNV, YYDKDF (reference sequence). The CDR3 length is 14 residues.